This TCR beta chain was captured in a study of CD8+ T cells in alopecia areata. Study-level findings and limits: Scalp sample data also include resident alphabeta T cells from normal skin. Lesional tissue from the scalp (especially in alopecia totalis/universalis) showed higher clonality than normal scalp. Mice gave a clearer picture of TCR sharing than patients did, possibly for HLA-related reasons.

As concerns this clone: Its antigen is unknown.

RNA extraction and reverse transcription yielded cDNA as sequencing template. Generated by immunoSEQ multiplex PCR, the TCRdb table keeps only in-frame clones and is missing some. The data contain some 180,000 clones, roughly 50% of them singletons. The J segment lost 0 bases and the V segment lost 0 bases, leaving 5 bases of the junction unmatched. The CDR3 covers 17 residues. From germline, CDR1 is LGHNA and CDR2 YNFKEQ. Both CD4+ and CD8+ T cells were separated by sorting PBMCs. The chain uses TRBV4-2 and TRBJ1-5, with 7 bases aligning to TRBD1. This sequence was found in a human donor in good health. The sequenced material came from CD8+ T cells sorted from blood. The CDR3 nucleotides are TGTGCCAGCAGCCAAGACACTCAGGGGGGTAGCAATCAGCCCCAGCATTTT. Translated: CASSQDTQGGSNQPQHF.